This is a list of T cell receptor beta chains from one sample in a study of type 1 and type 2 diabetes patients. Each CDR3 protein gets one entry after TCRdb re-called the multiplex PCR reads with MiXCR. The table shows more than 250,000 distinct CDR3 sequences, with approximately 50% occurring only once. Sequenced material: peripheral blood mononuclear cells (PBMCs). Receptors originate from a young man with type 2 diabetes. Both conserved end residues are part of each CDR3. Each record gives: D gene, V gene, J gene, clone size, CDR3 protein, CDR3 DNA. D genes are given only for firm matches. Clone size, where shown, is once, few, many, or a class for clones that have expanded.

>NA|TRBV18|TRBJ1-1|NA
CASSPAVMNTEAFF
TGTGCCAGCTCACCCGCAGTTATGAACACTGAAGCTTTCTTT
>TRBD1|TRBV12-3/TRBV12-4|TRBJ1-5|few
CANSRDRNQPQHF
TGTGCCAACAGCCGGGACAGGAATCAGCCCCAGCATTTT
>NA|TRBV7-6|TRBJ1-4|few
CASSSHGQTINEKLFF
TGTGCCAGCAGCTCCCACGGACAGACAATAAATGAAAAACTGTTTTTT
>NA|TRBV2|TRBJ2-6|NA
CASSGGTGANVLTF
TGTGCCAGCAGTGGGGGAACTGGGGCCAACGTCCTGACTTTC
>NA|TRBV7-8|TRBJ1-2|NA
CASSLVAQQSYGYTF
TGTGCCAGCAGCTTAGTGGCTCAGCAGAGCTATGGCTACACCTTC
>NA|TRBV2|TRBJ1-2|few
CASSPFQGRYGYTF
TGTGCCAGCAGCCCATTCCAGGGCCGCTATGGCTACACCTTC
>TRBD2|TRBV20-1|TRBJ2-3|NA
CSASRLAGTLETQYF
TGCAGTGCTAGCCGCCTAGCGGGAACACTCGAGACGCAGTATTTT
>TRBD2|TRBV12-3/TRBV12-4|TRBJ2-2|NA
CASSLSGRDTGELFF
TGTGCCAGCAGTCTTAGCGGGAGGGACACCGGGGAGCTGTTTTTT
>NA|TRBV7-2|TRBJ1-1|NA
CASSGNSFTEVFF
TGTGCCAGCAGCGGTAACAGTTTCACTGAAGTTTTCTTT
>NA|TRBV9|TRBJ2-2|NA
CASSLKAAANTGELFF
TGTGCCAGCAGCCTCAAAGCGGCGGCGAACACCGGGGAGCTGTTTTTT
>NA|TRBV30|TRBJ2-1|NA
CAWSGNSGWNEQFF
TGTGCCTGGAGTGGAAATAGCGGTTGGAATGAGCAGTTCTTC
>NA|TRBV9|TRBJ2-5|NA
CASSPRVAGETQYF
TGTGCCAGCAGCCCGAGGGTGGCGGGAGAGACCCAGTACTTC
>NA|TRBV3-1|TRBJ1-1|NA
CASSRTTGLMAFF
TGTGCCAGCAGCCGAACCACAGGGTTGATGGCTTTCTTT
>TRBD2|TRBV10-2|TRBJ2-1|once
CASSESPNLAGGLNEQFF
TGCGCCAGCAGTGAATCCCCTAACCTAGCGGGAGGTCTCAATGAGCAGTTCTTC
>TRBD1|TRBV27|TRBJ2-7|NA
CASGTGTGSYEQYF
TGTGCCAGCGGTACCGGGACAGGGAGCTACGAGCAGTACTTC
>TRBD2|TRBV2|TRBJ2-3|few
CASSLTQRGKSTDTQYF
TGTGCCAGCAGCCTTACCCAGCGGGGTAAGAGCACAGATACGCAGTATTTT
>NA|TRBV19|TRBJ2-3|NA
CASSIEQRDTQYF
TGTGCCAGTAGTATAGAACAGAGAGATACGCAGTATTTT
>NA|TRBV15|TRBJ2-1|NA
CATSRDLGEGSTEQFF
TGTGCCACCAGCAGAGATTTGGGCGAGGGATCCACGGAGCAGTTCTTC
>NA|TRBV7-9|TRBJ2-3|NA
CASSLAPRGTDTQYF
TGTGCCAGCAGCTTAGCGCCTAGGGGGACAGATACGCAGTATTTT
>NA|TRBV11-2|TRBJ2-5|NA
CASSPGLRETQYF
TGTGCCAGCAGCCCGGGACTTCGGGAGACCCAGTACTTC
>NA|TRBV7-4|TRBJ1-1|NA
CASSKMNTEAFF
TGTGCCAGCAGCAAGATGAACACTGAAGCTTTCTTT
>NA|TRBV19|TRBJ2-2|few
CASKGQGITGELFF
TGTGCCAGTAAGGGGCAGGGAATTACCGGGGAGCTGTTTTTT
>TRBD1|TRBV7-6|TRBJ2-2|few
CASSLGLQGAMTGELFF
TGTGCCAGCAGCTTAGGTTTACAGGGGGCTATGACTGGGGAGCTGTTTTTT
>TRBD1|TRBV2|TRBJ2-3|NA
CASIIRGFLGTQYF
TGTGCCAGCATTATCAGGGGGTTTCTTGGTACGCAGTATTTT
>NA|TRBV29-1|TRBJ1-1|NA
CSAARVANTEAFF
TGCAGCGCCGCCAGGGTTGCGAACACTGAAGCTTTCTTT
>NA|TRBV2|TRBJ1-5|NA
CASSELERTDQPQHF
TGTGCCAGCAGTGAACTGGAGAGGACAGATCAGCCCCAGCATTTT
>TRBD1|TRBV29-1|TRBJ1-1|NA
CSAEGGANTEAFF
TGCAGCGCCGAAGGGGGCGCGAACACTGAAGCTTTCTTT
>NA|TRBV27|TRBJ2-7|NA
CASSPTGQVYEQYF
TGTGCCAGCAGTCCTACGGGACAAGTCTACGAGCAGTACTTC
>TRBD1|TRBV13|TRBJ2-5|few
CASRGTGGGETQYF
TGTGCCAGCCGGGGGACAGGGGGCGGAGAGACCCAGTACTTC
>TRBD1|TRBV2|TRBJ1-1|NA
CASSLWTGGTNTEAFF
TGTGCCAGCAGCTTATGGACAGGGGGAACGAACACTGAAGCTTTCTTT
>NA|TRBV30|TRBJ2-3|NA
CAWTRDMRTDTQYF
TGTGCCTGGACGCGGGACATGAGGACAGATACGCAGTATTTT
>TRBD2|TRBV9|TRBJ2-1|NA
CASSLSGTRYEQFF
TGTGCCAGCAGCCTTAGCGGGACTAGGTATGAGCAGTTCTTC
>NA|TRBV29-1|TRBJ1-2|NA
CSVVTWDNYYGYTF
TGCAGCGTTGTTACTTGGGACAACTACTATGGCTACACCTTC
>TRBD1|TRBV20-1|TRBJ2-7|few
CSVLPPGTDIPFDEQYF
TGCAGTGTTCTCCCCCCCGGGACAGACATCCCTTTCGACGAGCAGTACTTC
>NA|TRBV2|TRBJ2-7|NA
CAIWRQALGAEQYF
TGTGCCATTTGGCGGCAGGCCCTGGGGGCCGAGCAGTACTTC
>TRBD2|TRBV15|TRBJ2-1|few
CATSRVVGAGGNNEQFF
TGTGCCACCAGCAGAGTCGTCGGAGCGGGAGGGAACAATGAGCAGTTCTTC
>TRBD1|TRBV7-6|TRBJ2-5|NA
CASSDRGLSKTQYF
TGTGCCAGCAGCGACAGGGGTCTCTCCAAGACCCAGTACTTC
>TRBD2|TRBV20-1|TRBJ2-1|NA
CSARVPNGLADNEQFF
TGCAGTGCTAGAGTTCCTAACGGACTAGCGGACAATGAGCAGTTCTTC
>NA|TRBV30|TRBJ2-7|NA
CASSMGRIKKEEQYF
TGTGCCAGTAGTATGGGACGGATTAAGAAGGAAGAGCAGTACTTC
>NA|TRBV7-2|TRBJ1-1|NA
CASSQVRELNTEAFF
TGCGCCAGCAGCCAAGTCCGGGAGCTTAACACTGAAGCTTTCTTT
>NA|TRBV10-3|TRBJ2-2|NA
CAIRQEVANTGELFF
TGTGCCATCAGACAGGAAGTAGCGAACACCGGGGAGCTGTTTTTT
>NA|TRBV7-9|TRBJ1-1|NA
CASSPLDTEAFF
TGTGCCAGCAGCCCGTTGGACACTGAAGCTTTCTTT
>NA|TRBV9|TRBJ1-6|NA
CASSVERSSPLHF
TGTGCCAGCAGCGTAGAGAGGTCCTCACCCCTCCACTTT
>NA|TRBV7-2|TRBJ1-2|NA
CASSRRSGERGYTF
TGTGCCAGCAGCCGGCGGTCAGGGGAGCGTGGCTACACCTTC
>NA|TRBV7-8|TRBJ2-4|NA
CASSLGLAKNIQYF
TGTGCCAGCAGCTTAGGGTTAGCCAAAAACATTCAGTACTTC
>TRBD1|TRBV4-1|TRBJ1-1|NA
CASSQQGDTEAFF
TGCGCCAGCAGCCAACAGGGGGACACTGAAGCTTTCTTT
>TRBD2|TRBV7-8|TRBJ2-7|few
CASSSRGSGGAYEQYF
TGTGCCAGCAGCTCCCGCGGGAGCGGGGGGGCCTACGAGCAGTACTTC
>NA|TRBV30|TRBJ1-6|NA
CAWTYGDARSSYNSPLHF
TGTGCCTGGACATACGGGGATGCGAGGAGCTCCTATAATTCACCCCTCCACTTT
>NA|TRBV7-2|TRBJ2-2|NA
CATQEVNTGELFF
TGTGCCACGCAAGAAGTGAACACCGGGGAGCTGTTTTTT